These 27 T cell receptor beta chains share one sample of origin, sequenced in a study of T cell changes during pregnancy in multiple sclerosis. The data were produced by immunoSEQ multiplex PCR, yet TCRdb's version contains in-frame clones alone and is incomplete. This sample has 65,000 to 85,000 clones, with roughly 93% found just once. Sample: peripheral blood, taken in the third trimester of pregnancy. All receptors come from a female donor with multiple sclerosis, enrolled in a pregnancy study.

The chain carries TRBV5-6 and TRBJ1-5; D remains ambiguous. The CDR3 is 15 amino acids. The germline V gene encodes CDR1 SGHDT and CDR2 YYEEEE. Trimming pared 0 bases from V and 0 bases from J, leaving 7 bases between. The CDR3 region is CASSLGKPSNQPQHF. CDR3 nucleotide sequence: TGTGCCAGCAGCTTGGGAAAGCCTAGCAATCAGCCCCAGCATTTT.

In this sample, this clone turned up a few times. V gene TRBV19 combines with J gene TRBJ1-4, with a tentative D call TRBD1 (5 bases). The germline CDR1 and CDR2 sequences are LNHDA and SQIVND (reference sequence). V was pared by 6 bases and J by 7 bases, with 12 bases between. This CDR3 has 13 residues. The DNA for the CDR3 is TGTGCCAGTAGGACAGATAAGGGTGAAAAACTGTTTTTT. This encodes CASRTDKGEKLFF.

This chain links TRBV7-8 with TRBJ2-6, with D tentatively TRBD2 (5 bases). Per germline, CDR1 SGHVS and CDR2 FQNEAQ. The CDR3 consists of 20 residues. The V gene lost 1 base and the J gene lost 1 base, with 20 bases spanning the gap. The CDR3 DNA sequence: TGTGCCAGCAGCTTAGGAGTGTTAGGGAGCGGTATGTCTGGGGCCAACGTCCTGACTTTC. The encoded protein is CASSLGVLGSGMSGANVLTF.

This clone is a singleton in its sample. The J gene is TRBJ1-1, the V gene TRBV2; no reliable D call. Germline loops: CDR1 SNHLY, CDR2 FYNNEI. Trimming shortened V by 6 bases and J by 4 bases, and 12 bases separated the two germline ends. The CDR3 is 13 residues long. DNA of the CDR3: TGTGCCAGCAGCGAAACAGAGTTCACTGAAGCTTTCTTT. This encodes CASSETEFTEAFF.

The chain uses TRBV4-1 and TRBJ2-4; tentatively, D is TRBD1 (5 bases). Deletions cut 3 bases from V and 3 bases from J, with 18 bases between. In germline, CDR1 is MGHRA, CDR2 YSYEKL. CDR3 size: 17 residues. The CDR3: CASSQGWGEHGKNIQYF. The CDR3 DNA reads as TGCGCCAGCAGCCAGGGTTGGGGCGAGCATGGCAAAAACATTCAGTACTTC.

The chain combines TRBV5-1 with TRBJ2-7; D is ambiguous. This CDR3 comprises 14 residues. The germline CDR1 and CDR2 sequences are SGHRS and YFSETQ. V gave up 6 bases and J gave up 2 bases, with 15 bases separating them. CDR3 DNA: TGCGCCAGCACCCCTTGGCCGGGTACCTACGAGCAGTACTTC. This codes for CASTPWPGTYEQYF.

The chain links TRBV18 to TRBJ1-2, with D unclear. The V and J ends lost 2 bases and 8 bases respectively, with 12 bases between them. Germline CDR1 and CDR2: KGHSH and LQKENI. The CDR3 has 13 amino acids. Here the CDR3 reads CASSPSGRRGYTF. The CDR3 DNA follows: TGTGCCAGCTCACCAAGCGGACGGCGGGGCTACACCTTC.

The V and J genes are TRBV9 and TRBJ2-1, with 12 bases identical to TRBD2. CDR1 is SGDLS and CDR2 is YYNGEE in the germline V gene. This CDR3 comprises 18 residues. J gave up 8 bases and V 1 base, and 13 bases lay outside the gene matches. Here the CDR3 reads CASSVRPLAGGPADEQFF. The CDR3 DNA follows: TGTGCCAGCAGCGTAAGGCCCCTAGCGGGGGGGCCAGCGGATGAGCAGTTCTTC.

This rearrangement joins TRBV20-1 to TRBJ2-2; unclear D gene. Germline CDR1 DFQATT, CDR2 SNEGSKA (reference sequence). This CDR3 has 11 residues. V lost 6 bases and J 7 bases, leaving 9 bases between the germline ends. CDR3 nucleotide sequence: TGCAGTGCCGACTCGGGCGGGGAGCTGTTTTTT. The encoded protein is CSADSGGELFF.

DNA of the CDR3: TGTGCCAGCAGCAAGGATGCAGGGGGAGAGACCCAGTACTTC. It translates to CASSKDAGGETQYF. The chain uses TRBV21-1 and TRBJ2-5; the table's D call, TRBD1, was not checked against the DNA. TRBV21-1 is termed a pseudogene. This CDR3 is built from 14 residues.

This sequence joins TRBV5-1 and TRBJ1-1; D may be TRBD1 (5 bases). The CDR3 runs to 17 residues. V lost 0 bases and J lost 0, with 15 bases in between. The germline CDR1 and CDR2 sequences are SGHRS and YFSETQ. The CDR3 is CASSLGYLTEMNTEAFF. DNA for the CDR3: TGCGCCAGCAGCTTGGGTTACTTGACAGAGATGAACACTGAAGCTTTCTTT.

V is TRBV6-1 and J is TRBJ1-4; 10 positions agree with TRBD1. The CDR3 sequence is 14 residues long. Germline V CDR1 and CDR2: MNHNS, SASEGT. J gave up 13 bases and V 6 bases, and 11 bases lay outside the gene matches. The chain's CDR3 is CASSPPGQGKRLFF. The CDR3 coding sequence is TGTGCCAGCAGCCCCCCGGGACAGGGGAAAAGACTGTTTTTT.

This chain uses TRBV7-9 with TRBJ1-1; maybe TRBD1 (6 bases). This CDR3 is built from 15 residues. The V gene lost 5 bases and the J gene lost 2 bases, with 15 bases spanning the gap. The germline CDR1 and CDR2 sequences are SEHNR and FQNEAQ (reference sequence). The CDR3 region is CASSRSGTTNTEAFF. The CDR3 DNA is TGTGCCAGCAGCCGCTCCGGGACAACCAACACTGAAGCTTTCTTT.

This clone was seen a handful of times. The chain has TRBV7-9 and TRBJ1-1; unclear D gene. This CDR3 is 14 amino acids long. V dropped 3 bases and J dropped 3 bases, with 11 bases sitting between them. Germline values: CDR1 SEHNR, CDR2 FQNEAQ (reference sequence). The CDR3 is CASSLGGSHTEAFF. The CDR3 DNA reads TGTGCCAGCAGCTTGGGCGGGAGCCACACTGAAGCTTTCTTT. Complete variable domain (other parts from reference TRBV7-9 and TRBJ1-1): DTGVSQNPRHKITKRGQNVTFRCDPISEHNRLYWYRQTLGQGPEFLTYFQNEAQLEKSRLLSDRFSAERPKGSFSTLEIQRTEQGDSAMYLCASSLGGSHTEAFFGQGTRLTVV.

This chain uses TRBV9 with TRBJ1-1, with D tentatively TRBD1 (6 bases). V was pared by 2 bases and J by 0 bases, with 8 bases between. CDR3 length: 14 residues. CDR1 is SGDLS and CDR2 is YYNGEE in the germline V gene. The CDR3 loop is CASSVTGMNTEAFF. Here the CDR3 DNA reads TGTGCCAGCAGCGTGACAGGCATGAACACTGAAGCTTTCTTT.

The CDR3 sequence: CAASSGFWYGYTF. In nucleotides, the CDR3 is TGTGCCGCGAGCTCGGGATTCTGGTATGGCTACACCTTC. V and J are TRBV10-3 and TRBJ1-2; D is undetermined. The CDR3 is 13 amino acids. V was shortened by 11 bases and J by 5 bases, with 18 bases between the two germline ends. Per the germline V gene, CDR1 is ENHRY and CDR2 is SYGVKD.

The chain combines TRBV7-6 with TRBJ2-5; perhaps TRBD1 as D (6 bases). Germline V gene lookup returns CDR1 SGHVS and CDR2 FNYEAQ. CDR3 length: 15 amino acids. Trimming cost V 4 bases and J 2 bases, with 14 bases left between them. The CDR3 DNA reads TGTGCCAGCAGCTCATGGGCAGGGGCTCAAGAGACCCAGTACTTC. Its protein product is CASSSWAGAQETQYF.

This clone came up once. The rearrangement links TRBV7-2 to TRBJ2-7; 8 bases agree with TRBD2. The junction had 6 bases not matched to a gene; V was cut back by 2 bases and J by 6 bases. This CDR3 is 14 amino acids long. Germline-derived CDR1 and CDR2 are SGHTA and FQGNSA. The CDR3 sequence: CASSLRRGEGEQYF. DNA of the CDR3: TGTGCCAGCAGCTTAAGGCGGGGGGAGGGCGAGCAGTACTTC.

The chain uses TRBV19 and TRBJ2-5, with 7 nucleotides matching TRBD1. Germline CDR1 reads LNHDA; CDR2 reads SQIVND (reference sequence). J gave up 4 bases and V 4 bases, and 9 bases lay outside the gene matches. This CDR3 region has 15 residues. CDR3 DNA sequence: TGTGCCAGTAGTAGAGGGACACGGACAGGAGAGACCCAGTACTTC. Protein product: CASSRGTRTGETQYF.

The genes are TRBV6-6 and TRBJ2-7; maybe TRBD1 (6 bases). Between the trimmed V and J ends, which lost 5 bases and 2 bases, there was a span of 13 bases. Looked up from germline, CDR1 is MNHNY and CDR2 is SVGAGI (reference sequence). CDR3 length equals 14 residues. The CDR3 nucleotides read TGTGCCAGCAGTACCCAAGGGGGACCCTACGAGCAGTACTTC. This sequence encodes CASSTQGGPYEQYF.

The chain carries TRBV28 and TRBJ1-3; 8 bases align to TRBD1. The germline V gene has CDR1 MDHEN and CDR2 SYDVKM. The trim removed 1 base at V and 4 bases at J, leaving 9 bases unmatched. CDR3 size: 17 residues. The CDR3 loop is CASSLFDQGAYGNTIYF. CDR3 sequence (DNA): TGTGCCAGCAGTTTATTCGACCAGGGGGCTTACGGAAACACCATATATTTT.

This clone is a singleton in its sample. This rearrangement joins TRBV28 to TRBJ2-3; the match to TRBD2 covers 10 bases. The V segment lost 5 bases and the J segment 9 bases; nucleotides outside the gene matches: 14. In germline, CDR1 is MDHEN, CDR2 SYDVKM. The CDR3 runs to 16 residues. CDR3 residues: CASSTISGGSVGTQYF. The DNA of the CDR3 is TGTGCCAGCAGTACGATTAGCGGGGGGTCGGTGGGGACGCAGTATTTT.

This chain links TRBV30 with TRBJ1-2, with D maybe TRBD1 (6 bases). CDR1 is GTSNPN, CDR2 SVGIG, per germline (reference sequence). This CDR3 comprises 14 residues. The V gene lost 4 bases and the J gene lost 4 bases, with 16 bases spanning the gap. CDR3 loop: CAWTRGAFSYGYTF. CDR3 DNA: TGTGCCTGGACCCGGGGGGCCTTTTCCTATGGCTACACCTTC.

The chain employs TRBV6-1 and TRBJ1-5; no clear D gene. The length of the CDR3 is 15 residues. The V end lost 8 bases, the J end lost 6 bases, and 20 bases lay between the germline ends. Germline CDR1 is MNHNS and CDR2 is SASEGT. The CDR3 bases are TGTGCCAGCTCTTGGGCAGTTTTGTTAGGTCAGCCCCAGCATTTT. Protein sequence: CASSWAVLLGQPQHF.

The chain uses TRBV25-1 and TRBJ1-2; TRBD1 matches 7 bases. The CDR3 spans 13 residues. V was pared by 8 bases and J by 4 bases, with 7 bases of the junction left unmatched. The germline V gene encodes CDR1 MGHDK and CDR2 SYGVNS. The CDR3 spells CASQQGIGYGYTF. The CDR3 DNA sequence: TGTGCCAGCCAACAGGGGATCGGCTATGGCTACACCTTC.

The rearrangement uses TRBV5-1 and TRBJ2-5; D is perhaps TRBD2 (6 bases). The CDR3 contains 13 residues. CDR1 and CDR2 (germline): SGHRS, YFSETQ. V was cut by 4 bases and J by 4 bases, with 11 bases left in between. CDR3 region: CASSRDFGETQYF. DNA of the CDR3: TGCGCCAGCAGCCGGGACTTTGGAGAGACCCAGTACTTC.

The V call is TRBV6-5, the J call TRBJ1-2, with no clear D. Germline assignment: CDR1 MNHEY and CDR2 SVGAGI. Trimming pared 5 bases from V and 6 bases from J, leaving 10 bases between. The CDR3 runs 12 residues. The CDR3 loop reads CASSQSGNGYTF. Written as DNA, the CDR3 is TGTGCCAGCAGTCAATCCGGGAATGGCTACACCTTC.